This T cell receptor beta chain was recorded in a study of T cell repertoires in cytomegalovirus infection. The overall study: Selection of CMV epitopes for the study included recently identified HLA-C-restricted and well-studied HLA-B-restricted ones. Matching HLA type and CMV infection were both indicated by public TCR beta signatures.

Of note for this clonotype: The antigen is undetermined.

Broader study findings: In two of eight donors, the top clonotype was HLA-C-restricted CMV-specific.

MiXCR, run by TCRdb on the reads, gives a single entry per CDR3 protein. The sample records 110,000 or so distinct CDR3 sequences, over 25% being singletons. V lost 4 bases to trimming and J lost 5 bases; unmatched junction nucleotides: 5. The CDR3 sequence is 14 residues long. The rearrangement links TRBV12-3 or TRBV12-4 to TRBJ2-5; 9 nucleotides align to TRBD1. The material sequenced was CD8+ T cells from cultured PBMCs, taken from culture after CMV antigen stimulation. This sequence was found in a human donor in good health (CMV status not recorded). Some clones in this sample may be carry-over from other donors' samples. CDR3 region: CASSSDRGWETQYF. CDR3 DNA sequence: TGTGCCAGCAGTTCGGACAGGGGATGGGAGACCCAGTACTTC.